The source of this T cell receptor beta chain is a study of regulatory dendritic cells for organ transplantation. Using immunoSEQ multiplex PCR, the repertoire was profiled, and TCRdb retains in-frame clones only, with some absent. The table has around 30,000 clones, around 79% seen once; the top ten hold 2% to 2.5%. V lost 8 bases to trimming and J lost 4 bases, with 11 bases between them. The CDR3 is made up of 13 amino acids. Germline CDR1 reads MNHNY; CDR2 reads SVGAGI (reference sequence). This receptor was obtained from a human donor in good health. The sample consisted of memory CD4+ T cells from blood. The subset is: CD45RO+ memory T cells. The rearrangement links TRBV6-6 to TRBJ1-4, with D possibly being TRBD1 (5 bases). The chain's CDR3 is CASARGINEKLFF. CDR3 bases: TGTGCCAGCGCGAGGGGAATTAATGAAAAACTGTTTTTT.